This paragraph reports one T cell receptor beta chain. The clone's antigen remains unknown. Per-base qualities were not stored, and no clone one base away is much larger. The data derive from a study of cytomegalovirus exposure and HLA in healthy donors (dated by TCRdb to about 2017). A note on the overall study: A later analysis indicated that the 120 or so validation repertoires were generated on the platform also employed for the 700 or so repertoires of the first cohort. The study aimed to test whether signatures of past pathogen exposure could be identified by cataloging public T cell receptors. In addition to the first cohort of 666 subjects, a separate validation cohort of around 110 different subjects was used. To predict cytomegalovirus infection status, the study combined high-throughput TCR immunosequencing, statistical association of individual TCRs with disease status, and machine learning.

The donors belonged to the validation cohort of approximately 130 subjects, which was separate from the roughly 670-subject first cohort. Libraries were made using the immunoSEQ multiplex PCR assay. From the authors' description of their analysis: A statistical classification framework was built for diagnosing cytomegalovirus status from the catalog of TCR beta chain sequences. Entries here come from immuneACCESS through TCRdb and include only in-frame sequences with V and J called. Some clones fail to appear in such tables; in the studies checked, an unresolved V gene covers under half of the shortfall, and the cause of the remainder is unknown. For V, J and clone size, that table is used; D and trimming come from the DNA. A total of 160,000 or so clones appear in this sample, 85% of them only once. The ten biggest clones cover about 2.1% of the sample. CDR1 and CDR2, looked up from the germline V gene (reference sequence), are MNHNY and SVGAGI. Compared with germline, V lacks 6 bases and J lacks 4 bases; bases without a gene match: 8. The CDR3, cysteine through phenylalanine, is 15 amino acids long. Left in the record is the CDR3 DNA by itself, 45 bases read in frame from the first base.

The paper's findings and limits, for the study overall: In both the original and validation cohorts, the classifier was reported to diagnose cytomegalovirus status with high specificity and sensitivity. Most TCR sequences were observed very rarely across donors, whereas some public TCRs were present in many individuals. All 120 or so repertoires were used to score co-occurrence in the validation cohort in a later analysis, because that analysis had no HLA typing for the cohort. It was suggested by the authors that the approach could potentially be generalized to other disease states and immunological phenotypes. The study listed 170 or so TCR beta chains as associated with cytomegalovirus. In a later analysis, TCRs clustered in the first cohort were found to also tend to co-occur in the approximately 120 validation repertoires, with 94% of cluster scores above 0. In vitro tests confirmed that a few of the cytomegalovirus-associated TCR beta chains recognize cytomegalovirus antigens.

This TCR came from a man aged 25-40 years in good health and CMV-seropositive. Rearrangement joined TRBV6-6 to TRBJ1-5, with 8 central nucleotides matching TRBD1. The sequencing sample was made of PBMCs. The base sequence is TGTGCCAGCAGCGCCGGACAGGGTAAGAATCAGCCCCAGCATTTT. It specifies CASSAGQGKNQPQHF.